The text below deals with one T cell receptor beta chain. Antigen: not known. The record originates from a study of T cells in Graves' hyperthyroidism and ophthalmopathy. The study, taken as a whole, reports: Most thyroid-expanded clonotypes above 0.001 were also found in blood. With a median lead of approximately 6.4 months before onset, the model predicted ophthalmopathy.

Amplification yielded TCR beta CDR3 regions, with RNA transcripts as the source. With the HTBI primer set, the TCR CDR3 went through a first round of RT-PCR. TCRdb reprocessed the multiplex PCR reads via MiXCR and lists one record per CDR3 protein. Counted here are a few hundred thousand distinct CDR3 sequences, 15% to 20% occurring once; the ten biggest clones make up about 16%. Looked up from germline, CDR1 is MNHNS and CDR2 is SASEGT. This CDR3 has 15 residues. The ends lost 3 bases at V and 1 base at J; junction bases unmatched: 1. The sample was blood. The sequence derives from a woman aged 40 to 49 with Graves' ophthalmopathy. This chain uses TRBV6-1 with TRBJ2-2; the match to TRBD1 covers 8 bases. CDR3 sequence: CASSDGQGNTGELFF. The CDR3 bases are TGTGCCAGCAGTGATGGACAGGGGAACACCGGGGAGCTGTTTTTT.